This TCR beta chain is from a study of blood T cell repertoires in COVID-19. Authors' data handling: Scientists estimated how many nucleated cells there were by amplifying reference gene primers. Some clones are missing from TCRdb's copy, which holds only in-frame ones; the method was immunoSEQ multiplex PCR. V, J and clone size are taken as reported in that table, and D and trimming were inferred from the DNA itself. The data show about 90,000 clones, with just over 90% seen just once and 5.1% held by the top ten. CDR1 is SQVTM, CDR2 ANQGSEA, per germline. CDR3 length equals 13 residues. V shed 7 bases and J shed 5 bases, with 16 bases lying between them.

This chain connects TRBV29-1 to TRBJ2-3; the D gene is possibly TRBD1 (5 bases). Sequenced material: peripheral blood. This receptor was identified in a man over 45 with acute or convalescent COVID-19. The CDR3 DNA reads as TGCAGCGCCAAAACAGGAACGGGAGATACGCAGTATTTT. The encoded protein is CSAKTGTGDTQYF.